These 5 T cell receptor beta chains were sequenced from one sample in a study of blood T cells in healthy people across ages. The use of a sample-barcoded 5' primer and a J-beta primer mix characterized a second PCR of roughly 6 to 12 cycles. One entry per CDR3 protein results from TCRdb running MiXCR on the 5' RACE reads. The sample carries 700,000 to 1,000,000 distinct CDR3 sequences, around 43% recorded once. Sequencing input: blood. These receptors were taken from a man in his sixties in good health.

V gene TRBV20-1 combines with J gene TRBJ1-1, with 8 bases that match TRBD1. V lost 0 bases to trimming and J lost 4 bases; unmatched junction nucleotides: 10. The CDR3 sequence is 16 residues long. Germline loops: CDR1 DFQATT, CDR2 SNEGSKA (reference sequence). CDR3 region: CSARDHKDRAGTEAFF. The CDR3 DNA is TGCAGTGCTAGAGACCACAAGGACAGGGCGGGCACTGAAGCTTTCTTT.

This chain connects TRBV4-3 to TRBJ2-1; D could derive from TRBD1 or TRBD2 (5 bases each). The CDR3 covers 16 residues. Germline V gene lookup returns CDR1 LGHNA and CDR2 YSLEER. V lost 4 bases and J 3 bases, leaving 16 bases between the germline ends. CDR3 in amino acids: CASSRSLVGDYNEQFF. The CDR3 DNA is TGCGCCAGCAGCCGGTCCCTAGTGGGGGACTACAATGAGCAGTTCTTC.

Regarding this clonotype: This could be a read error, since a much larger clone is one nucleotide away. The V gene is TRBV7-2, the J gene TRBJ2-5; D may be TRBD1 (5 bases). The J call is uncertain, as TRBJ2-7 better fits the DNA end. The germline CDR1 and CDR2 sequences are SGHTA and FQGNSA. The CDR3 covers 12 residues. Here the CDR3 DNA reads TGTGCCGGCACAGCAGGGCTCGACGAGCAGTACTTC. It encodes CAGTAGLDEQYF.

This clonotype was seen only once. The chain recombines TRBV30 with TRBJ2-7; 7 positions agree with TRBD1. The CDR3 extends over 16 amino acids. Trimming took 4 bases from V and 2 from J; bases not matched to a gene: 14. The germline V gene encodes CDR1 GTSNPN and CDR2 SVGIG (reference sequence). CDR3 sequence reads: CAWKIPGTVSTYEQYF. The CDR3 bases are TGTGCCTGGAAAATTCCCGGGACAGTATCAACCTACGAGCAGTACTTC.

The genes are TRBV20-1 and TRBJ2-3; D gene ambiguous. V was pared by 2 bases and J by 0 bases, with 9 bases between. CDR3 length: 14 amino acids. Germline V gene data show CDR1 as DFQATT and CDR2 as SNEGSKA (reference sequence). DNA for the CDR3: TGCAGTGCTAGAACAATGAAAAGCACAGATACGCAGTATTTT. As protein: CSARTMKSTDTQYF.